The clone carrying this TCR beta chain came up a few times. The sample originates from a study of blood T cell repertoires in COVID-19. Across the whole study: Donors in the United States, Italy and Spain gave samples during acute or convalescent COVID-19. T cells, B-cell-depleted T cells, or PBMCs supplied cDNA or gDNA.

Authors' analysis steps: Amplification of reference gene primers provided the estimated nucleated cell counts. TCRdb keeps only in-frame clones here, not all; method: immunoSEQ multiplex PCR. The V and J calls and clone size are taken from that table; D and trimming were inferred from the DNA. The sample comprises around 70,000 clones, roughly 91% of which are singletons, and around 0.58% rests with the top ten. Germline V CDR1 and CDR2: SGHDT, YYEEEE. V was pared by 4 bases and J by 3 bases, with 8 bases of the junction left unmatched. The CDR3 covers 15 residues. This TCR was sampled from a man in his fifties or sixties with acute or convalescent COVID-19. This chain joins TRBV5-6 and TRBJ2-7; TRBD1 aligns across 9 bases. Specimen: peripheral blood. CDR3 in DNA: TGTGCCAGCAGCGTCGGGGAGACAGGGGGCTACGAGCAGTACTTC. As protein: CASSVGETGGYEQYF.